Presented here are 8 T cell receptor beta chains from one specimen sequenced in a study of T cell responses to AZD1222 COVID-19 vaccine. Here immunoSEQ multiplex PCR was the method, and the copy in TCRdb shows in-frame clones only, minus some. The sample contains some 170,000 clones, around 87% of which appear only once. The specimen was peripheral blood, collected 28 days after the second AZD1222 dose. Receptor source: an adult who received the AZD1222 COVID-19 vaccine.

The chain joins TRBV4-1 to TRBJ2-1; 8 nucleotides match TRBD2. The CDR3 runs to 15 residues. CDR1 and CDR2 (germline): MGHRA, YSYEKL. After removal of 0 bases from V and 3 bases from J, the junction contained 1 base not matched to a gene. The CDR3 reads CASSQDSGGYNEQFF. As DNA, the CDR3 is TGCGCCAGCAGCCAAGACAGCGGGGGCTACAATGAGCAGTTCTTC.

The chain employs TRBV7-2 and TRBJ2-1; D unresolved. The CDR3 length is 14 residues. V shed 5 bases and J shed 6 bases, with 14 bases lying between them. Germline CDR1 is SGHTA and CDR2 is FQGNSA. CDR3 protein: CASSGRRSGNEQFF. The CDR3 DNA follows: TGTGCCAGCAGCGGTAGACGCTCGGGCAATGAGCAGTTCTTC.

To note about this clone: Other DNA sequences within the sample encode an identical CDR3. The CDR3 region has the DNA TGTGCCAGCAGCTTTCGGGCAGATACGCAGTATTTT. Protein sequence: CASSFRADTQYF. V usage is TRBV7-2 and J usage is TRBJ2-3; no reliable D call. Trimming stripped 3 bases from V and 4 bases from J, with 5 bases between. Germline CDR1 SGHTA, CDR2 FQGNSA. This CDR3 contains 12 residues. The full variable domain, with the rest looked up from reference TRBV7-2 and TRBJ2-3, is GAGVSQSPSNKVTEKGKDVELRCDPISGHTALYWYRQSLGQGLEFLIYFQGNSAPDKSGLPSDRFSAERTGGSVSTLTIQRTQQEDSAVYLCASSFRADTQYFGPGTRLTVL.

In this sample, this clone turned up once. V gene TRBV4-1 combines with J gene TRBJ2-5; weak D call: TRBD2 (5 bases). Germline V gives CDR1 MGHRA, CDR2 YSYEKL. This CDR3 has 16 amino acids. Trimming shortened V by 1 base and J by 2 bases, and 14 bases separated the two germline ends. CDR3 residues: CASSQAWERTQETQYF. CDR3 nucleotides: TGCGCCAGCAGCCAAGCCTGGGAGCGGACTCAAGAGACCCAGTACTTC.

V usage is TRBV18 and J usage is TRBJ1-5; TRBD1 aligns across 9 bases. Trimming removed 3 bases from V and 0 bases from J; junction bases left unmatched: 6. CDR3 length: 17 amino acids. The germline V gene has CDR1 KGHSH and CDR2 LQKENI. The CDR3 is CASSPPGQGYSNQPQHF. The DNA of the CDR3 is TGTGCCAGCTCACCCCCGGGACAGGGCTATAGCAATCAGCCCCAGCATTTT.

This chain connects TRBV19 to TRBJ2-1, with 10 bases identical to TRBD2. CDR3 size: 19 residues. V gave up 3 bases and J gave up 1 base; unmatched junction bases: 12. CDR1 LNHDA and CDR2 SQIVND come from the germline V gene (reference sequence). This chain's CDR3 is CASSISSSGGGISYNEQFF. The CDR3 DNA reads as TGTGCCAGTAGTATTAGCTCTAGCGGGGGTGGTATATCCTACAATGAGCAGTTCTTC.

The rearrangement joins TRBV29-1 to TRBJ1-6, with 10 positions matching TRBD1. Trimming cost V 4 bases and J 8 bases; bases outside gene matches: 5. The germline V gene has CDR1 SQVTM and CDR2 ANQGSEA. The CDR3 consists of 14 residues. CDR3 nucleotides: TGCAGCGTTGCATCGGGACAGGGGTATTCACCCCTCCACTTT. This encodes CSVASGQGYSPLHF.

The chain uses TRBV19 and TRBJ1-5; perhaps TRBD1 as D (6 bases). The CDR3 is 16 amino acids. The V and J ends lost 3 bases and 0 bases respectively, with 12 bases between them. Germline loops: CDR1 LNHDA, CDR2 SQIVND (reference sequence). The CDR3 region is CASSMGGPYSNQPQHF. For the CDR3, the DNA is TGTGCCAGTAGTATGGGGGGGCCCTATAGCAATCAGCCCCAGCATTTT.